The 4 T cell receptor beta chains below come from one sample, sequenced in a study of CD8+CD57+ T cells in acquired aplastic anemia. The template for TCR beta VDJ and CDR3 sequence profiling was genomic DNA. From the reads, TCRdb called clonotypes with MiXCR, one entry per CDR3 protein. The table lists over 150,000 distinct CDR3 sequences, about 48% of them singletons. Patients picked for sequencing had shown CD8+CD57+ cell expansion detected by flow cytometry. The sequenced sample was sorted CD4+, CD8+, or CD8+CD57+ T cells (not recorded which) from PBMCs. All receptors come from a human donor with aplastic anemia.

This clonotype appeared once. V gene TRBV24-1 combines with J gene TRBJ2-7; either TRBD1 or TRBD2 may fit D (7 bases each). V lost 4 bases to trimming and J lost 6 bases, with 21 bases between them. CDR3 size: 16 residues. Germline V gives CDR1 KGHDR, CDR2 SFDVKD. CDR3 loop: CATSDPSDREGIEQYF. The CDR3 bases are TGTGCCACCAGTGACCCCTCTGACAGGGAGGGGATCGAGCAGTACTTC.

CDR3 in DNA: TGTGCCAGCAGTTACCGGCAGGGGTCGGAGCAAGAGACCCAGTACTTC. Translating gives CASSYRQGSEQETQYF. The chain joins TRBV6-5 to TRBJ2-5; maybe TRBD1 (6 bases). Per germline, CDR1 MNHEY and CDR2 SVGAGI. V lost 2 bases to trimming and J lost 2 bases, with 15 bases between them. The CDR3 loop spans 16 amino acids.

V and J are TRBV25-1 and TRBJ2-1; the match to TRBD1 covers 8 bases. CDR1 MGHDK and CDR2 SYGVNS come from the germline V gene. The trim removed 3 bases at V and 3 bases at J, leaving 7 bases unmatched. CDR3 size: 16 residues. The CDR3 region has the DNA TGTGCCAGCAGTGACCCCCGACAGGGGAACTACAATGAGCAGTTCTTC. Residues: CASSDPRQGNYNEQFF.

Notes on this clonotype: It may be a read error: a sequence one base away is much more abundant. The final CDR3 position lacks the conserved phenylalanine or tryptophan, pointing to a likely read error. The chain couples TRBV5-4 to TRBJ1-2, with 9 bases aligning to TRBD1. V was clipped by 4 bases and J by 6 bases; unmatched bases: 13. Per the germline V gene, CDR1 is SGHNT and CDR2 is YYREEE (reference sequence). The CDR3 is made up of 16 amino acids. The CDR3 nucleotides read TGTGCCAGCAGCGCGCCGCTGTACAGGGGGCGCGATGGCTACACCCCC. It specifies CASSAPLYRGRDGYTP.